Listed below are T cell receptor beta chains from one sample, sequenced in a study of cytomegalovirus exposure and HLA in healthy donors. Using immunoSEQ multiplex PCR, the repertoire was profiled, and TCRdb retains in-frame clones only, with some absent. Here the sample spans around 100,000 clones, under 80% being singletons. Sequencing was done on a sample of PBMCs. The receptor set was obtained from a woman aged 18 to 35 in good health and CMV-seropositive. The CDR3 runs from the conserved cysteine through the conserved F or W. D genes are given only for firm matches. Size values are once, few and many counts, or a class for expanded clones, and some rows have none.

abundance,v_gene,d_gene,j_gene,CDR3aa,CDR3nt
NA,TRBV6-5,NA,TRBJ2-7,CASFDGSSYEQYF,TGTGCCAGCTTCGACGGGAGCTCCTACGAGCAGTACTTC
NA,TRBV9,NA,TRBJ2-5,CASSVGSGMWGEETQYF,TGTGCCAGCAGCGTAGGTTCAGGGATGTGGGGGGAAGAGACCCAGTACTTC
NA,TRBV7-3,TRBD2,TRBJ2-3,CASSSGAKRGGTDTQYF,TGTGCCAGCAGCTCAGGCGCTAAGCGGGGTGGCACAGATACGCAGTATTTT
NA,TRBV19,TRBD2,TRBJ2-7,CASSTLAGGESYEQYF,TGTGCCAGTAGTACCCTTGCCGGGGGGGAAAGCTACGAGCAGTACTTC
once,TRBV4-1,TRBD1,TRBJ2-3,CASSQSPGTGFGTDTQYF,TGCGCCAGCAGCCAAAGTCCCGGGACAGGATTCGGCACAGATACGCAGTATTTT
once,TRBV11-2,NA,TRBJ1-1,CASSFQDRNTEAFF,TGTGCCAGCAGCTTCCAGGACAGGAACACTGAAGCTTTCTTT
NA,TRBV7-9,NA,TRBJ2-3,CASSSRTLTSTDTQYF,TGTGCCAGCAGCTCACGGACTTTAACTAGCACAGATACGCAGTATTTT
once,TRBV18,NA,TRBJ1-2,CASSPYRDPANYGYTF,TGTGCCAGCTCACCGTACAGGGACCCAGCTAACTATGGCTACACCTTC
once,TRBV10-3,TRBD2,TRBJ2-1,CAISDTLAGATNEQFF,TGTGCCATCAGTGACACACTAGCGGGGGCAACCAATGAGCAGTTCTTC
NA,TRBV9,NA,TRBJ1-1,CASSVDPGKGTEAFF,TGTGCCAGCAGCGTAGACCCAGGGAAGGGCACTGAAGCTTTCTTT
few,TRBV23-1,NA,TRBJ2-5,CASSPLHWLKETQYF,TGCGCCAGCAGTCCCCTGCATTGGCTGAAAGAGACCCAGTACTTC
NA,TRBV27,NA,TRBJ1-5,CASSFTNQPQHF,TGTGCCAGCAGTTTTACTAATCAGCCCCAGCATTTT
few,TRBV5-4,TRBD2,TRBJ2-1,CASSLGFGTNNEQFF,TGTGCCAGCAGCTTGGGGTTTGGGACTAACAATGAGCAGTTCTTC
NA,TRBV7-9,NA,TRBJ2-5,CASSLVASQETQYF,TGTGCCAGCAGCTTAGTGGCATCACAGGAGACCCAGTACTTC
NA,TRBV7-6,TRBD2,TRBJ2-1,CASRQAVAGGHEQFF,TGTGCCAGCAGGCAGGCGGTAGCGGGAGGCCATGAGCAGTTCTTC
NA,TRBV5-1,NA,TRBJ1-5,CASSLGEISNQPQHF,TGCGCCAGCAGCTTGGGGGAGATAAGCAATCAGCCCCAGCATTTT
NA,TRBV30,TRBD1,TRBJ2-6,CAWDRGRVPGANVLTF,TGTGCCTGGGACAGGGGGCGAGTCCCTGGGGCCAACGTCCTGACTTTC
NA,TRBV27,TRBD2,TRBJ2-1,CATTSAREQFF,TGTGCCACGACTAGCGCCAGGGAGCAGTTCTTC
NA,TRBV29-1,NA,TRBJ2-6,CSVAGVAGANVLTF,TGCAGCGTTGCGGGTGTCGCCGGGGCCAACGTCCTGACTTTC
NA,TRBV5-6,NA,TRBJ2-2,CASSTRGAGAVVGELFF,TGTGCCAGCAGCACCCGGGGGGCGGGAGCAGTAGTCGGGGAGCTGTTTTTT
NA,TRBV7-2,TRBD2,TRBJ2-7,CASSLDGTSGSLEPYEQYF,TGTGCCAGCAGCTTAGACGGGACTAGCGGGAGCCTAGAGCCCTACGAGCAGTACTTC
NA,TRBV4-1,TRBD1,TRBJ1-4,CASSQPFGTAEKLFF,TGCGCCAGCAGCCAACCCTTCGGGACAGCGGAAAAACTGTTTTTT
NA,TRBV6-6,TRBD2,TRBJ2-1,CASSYGAGGTDEQFF,TGTGCCAGCAGTTACGGGGCGGGAGGAACGGATGAGCAGTTCTTC
NA,TRBV28,TRBD2,TRBJ2-7,CASRTSDSYEQYF,TGTGCCAGCAGGACTAGCGACTCTTACGAGCAGTACTTC
NA,TRBV19,TRBD1,TRBJ1-5,CASSMGQGAVQPQHF,TGTGCCAGTAGTATGGGACAGGGGGCTGTACAGCCCCAGCATTTT
NA,TRBV19,NA,TRBJ1-5,CASSLQPREQPQHF,TGTGCCAGTAGTTTACAACCGAGGGAGCAGCCCCAGCATTTT
NA,TRBV7-8,TRBD2,TRBJ2-1,CASSVGTSGVQGEQFF,TGTGCCAGCAGCGTAGGGACTAGCGGCGTACAAGGGGAGCAGTTCTTC
NA,TRBV12-5,NA,TRBJ1-1,CASGPSRTEAFF,TGTGCTAGTGGCCCCTCCAGGACTGAAGCTTTCTTT
NA,TRBV18,TRBD2,TRBJ2-5,CASSPQDLAGQETQYF,TGTGCCAGCTCACCACAGGATCTAGCGGGTCAAGAGACCCAGTACTTC
NA,TRBV28,TRBD1,TRBJ2-3,CASSRTGSFPDTQYF,TGTGCCAGCAGTCGGACAGGGAGCTTCCCAGATACGCAGTATTTT
NA,TRBV7-3,TRBD2,TRBJ2-7,CASSLLVAGGSYEQYF,TGTGCCAGCAGCCTCCTTGTGGCGGGAGGCTCCTACGAGCAGTACTTC
NA,TRBV7-2,TRBD2,TRBJ2-3,CASSLVGTSGSFTDTQYF,TGTGCCAGCAGCTTAGTGGGGACTAGCGGGAGCTTCACAGATACGCAGTATTTT
NA,TRBV5-1,TRBD1,TRBJ2-5,CASSQQMTGGETQYF,TGCGCCAGCAGCCAACAGATGACAGGGGGAGAGACCCAGTACTTC
once,TRBV6-8,TRBD2,TRBJ2-2,CASSPAGGTGELFF,TGTGCCAGCAGTCCGGCGGGGGGAACCGGGGAGCTGTTTTTT
NA,TRBV19,TRBD2,TRBJ2-7,CASSIAPLADEQYF,TGTGCCAGTAGTATAGCCCCACTAGCGGACGAGCAGTACTTC
once,TRBV27,TRBD1,TRBJ1-5,CASSSIYGTGNQPQHF,TGTGCCAGCAGTTCGATCTACGGGACAGGGAATCAGCCCCAGCATTTT
few,TRBV7-2,NA,TRBJ1-5,CASSTGTPNQPQHF,TGTGCCAGCAGCACGGGGACACCTAATCAGCCCCAGCATTTT
NA,TRBV10-3,TRBD2,TRBJ2-1,CAIRGTSGRYSYNEQFF,TGTGCCATCAGAGGGACTAGCGGGAGGTACTCCTACAATGAGCAGTTCTTC
NA,TRBV25-1,NA,TRBJ2-2,CASSVRDWNTGELFF,TGTGCCAGCAGTGTCAGGGACTGGAACACCGGGGAGCTGTTTTTT
NA,TRBV10-2,NA,TRBJ2-7,CASSEGAVEQYF,TGCGCCAGCAGTGAGGGGGCGGTGGAGCAGTACTTC
NA,TRBV18,TRBD1,TRBJ1-6,CASSPPDRARSPLHF,TGTGCCAGCTCACCACCGGACAGGGCGCGTTCACCCCTCCACTTT
NA,TRBV27,NA,TRBJ2-1,CASSSGEPNEQFF,TGTGCCAGCAGTTCTGGAGAGCCTAATGAGCAGTTCTTC
NA,TRBV5-1,TRBD1,TRBJ2-5,CASSSLPRQGGMSQETQYF,TGCGCCAGCAGCTCCCTCCCTAGACAGGGTGGAATGTCACAAGAGACCCAGTACTTC
NA,TRBV10-3,TRBD2,TRBJ2-5,CAISVRLALQETQYF,TGTGCCATCAGTGTTCGACTAGCCCTCCAAGAGACCCAGTACTTC
NA,TRBV9,TRBD2,TRBJ2-7,CASSVEGLASEQYF,TGTGCCAGCAGCGTAGAGGGACTAGCGAGCGAGCAGTACTTC
NA,TRBV10-3,NA,TRBJ1-2,CAILSMGGVGYTF,TGTGCCATTCTATCCATGGGAGGAGTTGGCTACACCTTC
NA,TRBV11-3,TRBD2,TRBJ2-2,CASSPLAGTGELFF,TGTGCCAGCAGCCCACTAGCGGGAACCGGGGAGCTGTTTTTT
NA,TRBV11-3,TRBD1,TRBJ1-1,CASSTRTGANTEAFF,TGTGCCAGCAGCACCCGGACAGGAGCGAACACTGAAGCTTTCTTT
once,TRBV28,NA,TRBJ1-2,CASCLGQNYGYTF,TGTGCCAGCTGCCTAGGACAGAACTATGGCTACACCTTC